This T cell receptor beta chain was retrieved from a study of blood T cell repertoires in COVID-19. Study as a whole: There were acute and convalescent COVID-19 samples, and they came from the United States, Italy and Spain.

Seattle patients were enrolled during active infection and followed longitudinally. Sequencing was performed with immunoSEQ multiplex PCR; in TCRdb, only in-frame clones are kept and a portion is missing. Counted here are approximately 330,000 clones, 90% occurring once; the ten biggest clones make up around 0.96%. This sequence was found in a woman aged 40 to 49 with COVID-19, enrolled during active disease. Sequenced input: peripheral blood.

In nucleotides, the CDR3 is TGTGCCAGCAGCCCTGGACAGGTACACAATGAGCAGTTCTTC. This codes for CASSPGQVHNEQFF. The chain couples TRBV5-4 to TRBJ2-1; 7 bases map to TRBD1. The V gene end was trimmed by 4 bases and the J gene end by 5 bases; junction bases not matched to a gene: 6. Germline lookup yields CDR1 SGHNT and CDR2 YYREEE (reference sequence). This CDR3 comprises 14 residues. The whole variable domain, filled in from reference TRBV5-4 and TRBJ2-1, reads ETGVTQSPTHLIKTRGQQVTLRCSSQSGHNTVSWYQQALGQGPQFIFQYYREEENGRGNFPPRFSGLQFPNYSSELNVNALELDDSALYLCASSPGQVHNEQFFGPGTRLTVL.